Below, 29 T cell receptor beta chains from the same sample are listed, as sequenced in a study of beta chain features in type 1 diabetes. The authors reverse transcribed all of the isolated RNA, so sequencing captured expressed TCRB transcripts. Sequencing was performed with immunoSEQ multiplex PCR; in TCRdb, only in-frame clones are kept and a portion is missing. Seen here are roughly 150,000 clones, approximately 8.1% observed once, and the top ten hold 0.65%. Sequenced input: central memory CD4+ T cells from blood. The receptors shown here come from a man aged 18 to 29 in good health.

Remarks on this clone: The sample carries other DNA sequences with the same CDR3. This chain connects TRBV30 to TRBJ2-7, with D possibly being TRBD1 (5 bases). This CDR3 spans 12 amino acids. Trimming removed 4 bases from V and 2 bases from J, with 9 bases in between. The germline V gene encodes CDR1 GTSNPN and CDR2 SVGIG (reference sequence). The CDR3, as DNA: TGTGCCTGGAAAGGGGATCCCTACGAGCAGTACTTC. This sequence encodes CAWKGDPYEQYF.

The genes are TRBV4-3 and TRBJ2-7; D gene unclear. Trimming removed 0 bases from V and 0 bases from J, with 6 bases in between. Germline loops: CDR1 LGHNA, CDR2 YSLEER. This CDR3 is 14 amino acids long. Here the CDR3 reads CASSQDASSYEQYF. As DNA, the CDR3 is TGCGCCAGCAGCCAAGATGCGAGCTCCTACGAGCAGTACTTC.

This rearrangement joins TRBV28 to TRBJ2-5; the D gene is possibly TRBD1 (6 bases). This CDR3 has 13 amino acids. Germline-derived CDR1 and CDR2 are MDHEN and SYDVKM. V gave up 10 bases and J gave up 5 bases, with 17 bases separating them. The CDR3 here is CATSTGLAETQYF. CDR3 nucleotide sequence: TGTGCCACCTCGACAGGTCTCGCGGAGACCCAGTACTTC.

This CDR3 is CASTRGRGSTDTQYF. DNA for the CDR3: TGTGCCAGCACCAGGGGGCGGGGGAGCACAGATACGCAGTATTTT. This sequence joins TRBV7-2 and TRBJ2-3; a weak D match, TRBD1 (8 bases). CDR3 length equals 15 residues. Deletions cut 7 bases from V and 0 bases from J, with 14 bases between. The germline V gene has CDR1 SGHTA and CDR2 FQGNSA. Full variable domain (missing parts from reference TRBV7-2 and TRBJ2-3): GAGVSQSPSNKVTEKGKDVELRCDPISGHTALYWYRQSLGQGLEFLIYFQGNSAPDKSGLPSDRFSAERTGGSVSTLTIQRTQQEDSAVYLCASTRGRGSTDTQYFGPGTRLTVL.

The CDR3 DNA is TGTGCCAGCAGCAAAAGGTTGACGGGAGCCCCCTACGAGCAGTACTTC. Protein: CASSKRLTGAPYEQYF. The V gene is TRBV21-1, the J gene TRBJ2-7; the tabulated D call, TRBD2, remains unverified against the DNA. TRBV21-1 is termed a pseudogene. The CDR3 consists of 16 residues.

This clone was observed a few times. CDR3 residues: CASSLLESPLHF. The CDR3 coding sequence is TGTGCCAGCAGCCTCCTAGAGTCACCCCTCCACTTT. The V gene is TRBV28, the J gene TRBJ1-6; no firm D call. Germline V CDR1 and CDR2: MDHEN, SYDVKM. Between the trimmed V and J ends, which lost 6 bases and 10 bases, there was a span of 10 bases. The CDR3 is 12 amino acids.

This chain joins TRBV7-9 and TRBJ1-1; 9 bases agree with TRBD1. V was pared by 5 bases and J by 6 bases, with 7 bases of the junction left unmatched. The length of the CDR3 is 14 residues. Germline CDR1 reads SEHNR; CDR2 reads FQNEAQ (reference sequence). CDR3 sequence (DNA): TGTGCCAGCAGCCGACAGGGGGGTTGGGCTGAAGCTTTCTTT. It translates to CASSRQGGWAEAFF.

On this clone itself: Compared with germline, one end of the junction differs, possibly owing to a read error. The chain employs TRBV7-7 and TRBJ2-5; 8 bases fit TRBD1. CDR1 is SSHAT, CDR2 FNYEAQ, per germline (reference sequence). CDR3 length: 15 residues. The CDR3, as DNA: TGTGCTAGCAGCTTACTCGGACAGGGTCAAGAGACCCAGTACTTC. Translation: CASSLLGQGQETQYF.

This clone was found a few times. The CDR3, as DNA: TGTGCCAGCAGCCCGGCGGTAGTGCCGGTTAACACTGAAGCTTTCTTT. It translates to CASSPAVVPVNTEAFF. The chain links TRBV9 to TRBJ1-1; D remains unclear. Germline assignment: CDR1 SGDLS and CDR2 YYNGEE. V gave up 4 bases and J gave up 2 bases, with 18 bases separating them. The CDR3 extends over 16 amino acids.

This clone has only a few counts. V gene TRBV6-1 combines with J gene TRBJ2-1; 8 nucleotides agree with TRBD2. V lost 8 bases, J lost 4 bases, and 7 bases stayed unmatched. This CDR3 region has 14 residues. Germline-derived CDR1 and CDR2 are MNHNS and SASEGT. CDR3 DNA: TGTGCCAGCCGGGGAGCGGGGGAGTACAATGAGCAGTTCTTC. This codes for CASRGAGEYNEQFF.

The table lists this clone with a few counts. The rearrangement joins TRBV7-9 to TRBJ2-5; tentatively, D is TRBD2 (6 bases). The CDR3 contains 13 residues. V dropped 3 bases and J dropped 2 bases, with 7 bases sitting between them. Germline CDR1 and CDR2: SEHNR and FQNEAQ (reference sequence). In DNA, the CDR3 is TGTGCCAGCAGCTTGGGACTTCAAGAGACCCAGTACTTC. The encoded protein is CASSLGLQETQYF.

In its sample, this clone was seen a few times. V usage is TRBV7-8 and J usage is TRBJ2-5; possible D gene TRBD1, 6 bases. The germline V gene has CDR1 SGHVS and CDR2 FQNEAQ. CDR3 size: 13 residues. V lost 2 bases and J lost 4, with 8 bases in between. CDR3 sequence (DNA): TGTGCCAGCAGCTTACAGGGGTTAGAGACCCAGTACTTC. As protein: CASSLQGLETQYF.

As DNA, the CDR3 is TGTGCCATCAGTGAGTCGGGACAATCTGGAAACACCATATATTTT. The encoded protein is CAISESGQSGNTIYF. V gene TRBV10-3 combines with J gene TRBJ1-3, with D possibly TRBD1 on 6 matching bases. CDR1 is ENHRY, CDR2 SYGVKD, per germline. The germline V and J ends were trimmed by 0 bases and 1 base, with 7 bases remaining between them. There are 15 residues in the CDR3.

The gene calls are TRBV6-1 and TRBJ2-1; D gene ambiguous. CDR1 is MNHNS and CDR2 is SASEGT in the germline V gene. The CDR3 has 17 amino acids. V was clipped by 4 bases and J by 0 bases, with 16 bases between them. The CDR3 DNA is TGTGCCAGCAGTGCCCCGCAGACTTTTAGCTCCTACAATGAGCAGTTCTTC. Protein sequence: CASSAPQTFSSYNEQFF.

The chain carries TRBV18 and TRBJ2-5; weak D call: TRBD2 (5 bases). CDR3 length: 15 residues. The germline V gene has CDR1 KGHSH and CDR2 LQKENI. Trimming stripped 4 bases from V and 0 bases from J, with 12 bases between. As DNA, the CDR3 is TGTGCCAGCTCACGCACACCCGGGAACCAAGAGACCCAGTACTTC. This sequence encodes CASSRTPGNQETQYF.

This clone has at least ten counts. V usage is TRBV5-1 and J usage is TRBJ2-1; 8 nucleotides line up with TRBD1. Unmatched junction bases numbered 10, after V lost 4 bases and J lost 4 bases. Germline values: CDR1 SGHRS, CDR2 YFSETQ. This CDR3 has 16 amino acids. CDR3 region: CASSPQGGTGYNEQFF. CDR3 bases: TGCGCCAGCAGCCCTCAAGGAGGGACAGGATACAATGAGCAGTTCTTC. The full variable domain, completed using reference TRBV5-1 and TRBJ2-1, is KAGVTQTPRYLIKTRGQQVTLSCSPISGHRSVSWYQQTPGQGLQFLFEYFSETQRNKGNFPGRFSGRQFSNSRSEMNVSTLELGDSALYLCASSPQGGTGYNEQFFGPGTRLTVL.

This sequence joins TRBV2 and TRBJ2-2, with 12 bases that match TRBD1. J was trimmed by 2 bases and V by 9 bases; bases with no gene match: 1. The CDR3 has 14 residues. Germline CDR1 reads SNHLY; CDR2 reads FYNNEI. CDR3 sequence reads: CARGTGGNTGELFF. The DNA of the CDR3 is TGTGCCAGGGGGACAGGGGGCAACACCGGGGAGCTGTTTTTT.

This clone was seen more than once but under ten times. The J gene is TRBJ1-5, the V gene TRBV11-2, with D tentatively TRBD1 (6 bases). V was shortened by 2 bases and J by 1 base, with 9 bases between the two germline ends. This CDR3 contains 15 residues. Germline V CDR1 and CDR2: SGHAT, FQNNGV. CDR3 DNA: TGTGCCAGCAGCTTAACGACAGGAAGCAATCAGCCCCAGCATTTT. This translates into CASSLTTGSNQPQHF.

The sample holds a few counts of this clone. The chain links TRBV7-2 to TRBJ2-7, with a tentative D call TRBD2 (5 bases). V lost 1 base and J 9 bases, leaving 13 bases between the germline ends. Germline V gene data show CDR1 as SGHTA and CDR2 as FQGNSA. The CDR3 sequence is 13 residues long. The chain's CDR3 is CASSLGTRRWQYF. The CDR3 DNA reads TGTGCCAGCAGCTTAGGAACTAGACGTTGGCAGTACTTC.

This clone has more than one count but fewer than ten. This chain uses TRBV2 with TRBJ2-2, with D unclear. There are 15 residues in the CDR3. Deletions cut 6 bases from V and 0 bases from J, with 11 bases between. CDR1 and CDR2 from the germline V gene are SNHLY and FYNNEI. The CDR3 spells CASRKETSNTGELFF. CDR3 DNA sequence: TGTGCCAGCAGAAAAGAGACTTCGAACACCGGGGAGCTGTTTTTT.

This CDR3 reads CASSTGQGYYGYTF. CDR3 nucleotide sequence: TGTGCCAGCAGCACAGGACAGGGGTACTATGGCTACACCTTC. J is TRBJ1-2 and V is TRBV11-1; the match to TRBD1 covers 9 bases. Germline V gene data show CDR1 as SGHAT and CDR2 as FQDESV (reference sequence). CDR3 size: 14 residues. V gave up 5 bases and J gave up 3 bases; unmatched junction bases: 4.

In regard to this clone: The junction differs from germline at one of its ends, possibly a read error. The V gene is TRBV5-4, the J gene TRBJ2-3, with a possible D match to TRBD2 (5 bases). In germline, CDR1 is SGHNT, CDR2 YYREEE (reference sequence). This CDR3 region has 14 residues. CDR3 nucleotide sequence: TGCGCCAGCAGCCGGATCGGGGAGACAGATACGCAGTATTTT. This translates into CASSRIGETDTQYF.

This chain uses TRBV7-9 with TRBJ1-1; D gene uncertain. The CDR3 totals 13 residues. Germline assignment: CDR1 SEHNR and CDR2 FQNEAQ (reference sequence). With 5 bases removed from V and 10 bases from J, the gap between germline ends came to 17 bases. CDR3 bases: TGTGCCAGCAGCCCTCAGACGGAGAAGAGAGCTTTCTTT. It codes for CASSPQTEKRAFF.

This clone was counted between two and nine times. The chain couples TRBV4-3 to TRBJ2-1, with 8 bases aligning to TRBD2. After removal of 3 bases from V and 8 bases from J, the junction contained 9 bases not matched to a gene. CDR1 and CDR2 (germline): LGHNA, YSLEER. The CDR3 runs to 15 residues. In DNA form, the CDR3 reads TGCGCCAGCAGCCAGGCCGGGACTAGTTGGGATGAGCAGTTCTTC. Protein: CASSQAGTSWDEQFF.

The sample holds a few counts of this clone. The chain employs TRBV9 and TRBJ2-2, with a tentative D call TRBD2 (6 bases). Trimming cost V 0 bases and J 1 base, with 10 bases left between them. Germline V gene lookup returns CDR1 SGDLS and CDR2 YYNGEE. This CDR3 is 16 amino acids long. The CDR3 sequence is CASSVALAVNTGELFF. For the CDR3, the DNA is TGTGCCAGCAGCGTAGCACTAGCAGTGAACACCGGGGAGCTGTTTTTT.

This clone was seen a few times. The chain has TRBV19 and TRBJ2-5; possible D gene TRBD2, 5 bases. V lost 7 bases and J 2 bases, leaving 11 bases between the germline ends. There are 13 residues in the CDR3. The germline CDR1 and CDR2 sequences are LNHDA and SQIVND (reference sequence). This CDR3 reads CASKEANQETQYF. The CDR3 nucleotides read TGTGCCAGTAAGGAGGCAAATCAAGAGACCCAGTACTTC. The complete variable domain, with remaining parts taken from reference TRBV19 and TRBJ2-5, reads DGGITQSPKYLFRKEGQNVTLSCEQNLNHDAMYWYRQDPGQGLRLIYYSQIVNDFQKGDIAEGYSVSREKKESFPLTVTSAQKNPTAFYLCASKEANQETQYFGPGTRLLVL.

This clone came up a few times. The V and J genes are TRBV30 and TRBJ2-1; tentatively, D is TRBD1 (6 bases). The CDR3 length is 15 residues. Germline V gives CDR1 GTSNPN, CDR2 SVGIG (reference sequence). Trimming left V 0 bases short and J 3 bases short, with 12 bases between. The CDR3, as DNA: TGTGCCTGGAGTGTGGGTCAGGGGAACTACAATGAGCAGTTCTTC. Residues: CAWSVGQGNYNEQFF.

The rearrangement joins TRBV1 to TRBJ2-7; whether TRBD1, the table's D call, matches the DNA was not checked. TRBV1 is marked as a pseudogene. This CDR3 is 18 amino acids long. The CDR3 sequence is CTSSQGEVGDRTSYEQYF. The DNA of the CDR3 is TGCACCAGCAGCCAAGGAGAGGTAGGGGACAGGACTTCCTACGAGCAGTACTTC.

The chain joins TRBV5-5 to TRBJ2-1; the D gene is possibly TRBD1 (6 bases). Trimming left V 4 bases short and J 8 bases short, with 16 bases between. Per the germline V gene, CDR1 is SGHKS and CDR2 is YYEKEE (reference sequence). This CDR3 is 14 amino acids long. The DNA of the CDR3 is TGTGCCAGCAGCGTGAACAGGGTTCGCGATGAGCAGTTCTTC. Translation: CASSVNRVRDEQFF.